The entry that follows covers one T cell receptor beta chain sequence. This entry is derived from a study of blood T cell repertoires in COVID-19. Clinical history as reported by participants underpinned cohort assignment. TCRdb's copy holds only in-frame clones and misses some; the assay was immunoSEQ multiplex PCR. The sample has about 280,000 clones, 85% seen once. The CDR3 is 15 amino acids. The J segment lost 2 bases and the V segment lost 2 bases, leaving 4 bases of the junction unmatched. Germline values: CDR1 SGHRS, CDR2 YFSETQ. V usage is TRBV5-1 and J usage is TRBJ1-1, with 9 bases that match TRBD1. Sequencing was done on a sample of PBMCs or T cells enriched from blood (not recorded which). The source is a woman aged 45-65 years who had recovered from COVID-19. CDR3 in DNA: TGCGCCAGCAGCTTTGGGGGACAGGGTAACACTGAAGCTTTCTTT. It codes for CASSFGGQGNTEAFF.